The clone carrying this TCR beta chain showed up many times. Its antigen is still unknown. Per the germline V gene, CDR1 is MDHEN and CDR2 is SYDVKM. The CDR3 runs 16 residues. V lost 5 bases, J lost 0 bases, and 16 bases lay in between. One entry per CDR3 protein results from TCRdb running MiXCR on the 5' RACE reads. The repertoire has roughly 240,000 distinct CDR3 sequences, approximately 8.4% of them found once; the top ten carry roughly 4.9%. This sample is part of a study of CD8 T cells in ankylosing spondylitis. General study findings and limits: For ankylosing spondylitis blood, a TCR beta motif of about 8 highly homologous variants appeared characteristic. Significant enrichment of disease-linked clones was reported in matched ankylosing spondylitis synovial fluid. Earlier literature documents some of the motif variants in reactive arthritis synovial fluid and blood.

Specimen: blood, either unsorted or a sorted T cell fraction (not recorded which). This TCR was recovered from a female donor with ankylosing spondylitis or in good health (not recorded which). The chain carries TRBV28 and TRBJ1-1; tentative D call: TRBD1 (6 bases). The CDR3 DNA follows: TGTGCCAGCAGTGGGGGCCCAACCCCTTTGAACACTGAAGCTTTCTTT. Encoded protein: CASSGGPTPLNTEAFF.